The 21 T cell receptor beta chains in this list originate from one sample, sequenced in a study of beta chain features in type 1 diabetes. The study's findings and limits: Across all four CD4+ subsets, people with type 1 diabetes showed modestly shorter TCRB CDR3s.

What these receptors recognize is not known. The investigators reverse transcribed all of the isolated RNA, so they sequenced expressed TCRB transcripts. Sequencing used immunoSEQ multiplex PCR; TCRdb keeps in-frame clones, though not all of them. The sample records 250,000 or so clones, roughly 21% being singletons. The sequenced sample was naive CD4+ T cells from blood. These receptors were collected from a woman in her forties with type 1 diabetes.

The V gene is TRBV29-1, the J gene TRBJ1-5, with 8 bases aligning to TRBD1. The CDR3 length is 14 residues. Germline loops: CDR1 SQVTM, CDR2 ANQGSEA. The junction had 10 bases not matched to a gene; V was cut back by 6 bases and J by 6 bases. CDR3 sequence reads: CSVPDRVMFQPQHF. For the CDR3, the DNA is TGCAGCGTACCGGACAGGGTAATGTTTCAGCCCCAGCATTTT.

The genes are TRBV5-4 and TRBJ2-1; TRBD1 matches at 9 bases. The CDR3 runs 14 residues. Germline V CDR1 and CDR2: SGHNT, YYREEE (reference sequence). V shed 4 bases and J 7 bases; nucleotides not matched to a gene: 6. CDR3 nucleotides: TGTGCCAGCAGCGAAGGGACAGGGAGGAATGAGCAGTTCTTC. Amino acids: CASSEGTGRNEQFF.

This clone was found a few times. V gene TRBV28 combines with J gene TRBJ2-5; no firm D call. There are 12 residues in the CDR3. V was trimmed by 3 bases and J by 4 bases, leaving 6 bases between them. Per germline, CDR1 MDHEN and CDR2 SYDVKM. The CDR3 loop reads CASSFLRETQYF. CDR3 sequence (DNA): TGTGCCAGCAGTTTTCTCCGAGAGACCCAGTACTTC.

V and J are TRBV18 and TRBJ2-5, with D maybe TRBD2 (6 bases). Germline V gives CDR1 KGHSH, CDR2 LQKENI. V was pared by 0 bases and J by 1 base, with 9 bases between. There are 15 residues in the CDR3. The CDR3 here is CASSPPGLLQETQYF. DNA for the CDR3: TGTGCCAGCTCACCACCGGGACTTCTCCAAGAGACCCAGTACTTC.

This rearrangement joins TRBV9 to TRBJ2-1, with a weak D call TRBD2 (6 bases). Germline-derived CDR1 and CDR2 are SGDLS and YYNGEE. CDR3 length: 15 residues. Trimming removed 0 bases at V and 2 bases at J, with 9 bases between. CDR3 loop: CASSVDSGPYNEQFF. The CDR3 nucleotides are TGTGCCAGCAGCGTAGATAGCGGCCCCTACAATGAGCAGTTCTTC.

V and J are TRBV2 and TRBJ2-1; 10 bases agree with TRBD2. The CDR3 totals 15 residues. Germline lookup yields CDR1 SNHLY and CDR2 FYNNEI. V dropped 1 base and J dropped 7; count of bases not matched to a gene: 4. The CDR3 here is CASSEGLAGVNEQFF. The CDR3 DNA reads TGTGCCAGCAGTGAAGGCCTAGCGGGAGTAAATGAGCAGTTCTTC.

The chain employs TRBV6-5 and TRBJ2-7, with 7 bases matching TRBD1. Trimming cost V 6 bases and J 0 bases; bases outside gene matches: 8. Germline V gives CDR1 MNHEY, CDR2 SVGAGI. CDR3 length equals 15 residues. CDR3: CASSRQGSSSYEQYF. The CDR3 bases are TGTGCCAGCAGCCGACAGGGATCGAGCTCCTACGAGCAGTACTTC.

This clone turned up a few times. The V and J genes are TRBV5-6 and TRBJ1-4; TRBD1 matches 7 bases. V gave up 0 bases and J gave up 5 bases; unmatched junction bases: 4. Germline CDR1 SGHDT, CDR2 YYEEEE. CDR3 length: 15 residues. The CDR3 sequence: CASSLGTGANEKLFF. CDR3 sequence (DNA): TGTGCCAGCAGCTTGGGAACAGGGGCGAATGAAAAACTGTTTTTT.

The chain has TRBV30 and TRBJ1-5, with 8 bases lining up with TRBD1. The germline gives CDR1 GTSNPN, CDR2 SVGIG (reference sequence). Trimming took 2 bases from V and 4 from J; bases not matched to a gene: 7. The CDR3 spans 15 residues. CDR3 nucleotide sequence: TGTGCCTGGAGTTGGAGGACAGGGATAAATCAGCCCCAGCATTTT. Translation: CAWSWRTGINQPQHF. Full variable domain (outside the CDR3, taken from reference TRBV30 and TRBJ1-5): SQTIHQWPATLVQPVGSPLSLECTVEGTSNPNLYWYRQAAGRGLQLLFYSVGIGQISSEVPQNLSASRPQDRQFILSSKKLLLSDSGFYLCAWSWRTGINQPQHFGDGTRLSIL.

V gene TRBV4-1 combines with J gene TRBJ2-7; TRBD2 aligns across 9 bases. This CDR3 contains 16 residues. The J segment lost 3 bases and the V segment lost 0 bases, leaving 6 bases of the junction unmatched. Germline CDR1 is MGHRA and CDR2 is YSYEKL. The CDR3 region has the DNA TGCGCCAGCAGCCAAGATACGACTAGCGGAGACTACGAGCAGTACTTC. It specifies CASSQDTTSGDYEQYF.

The V gene is TRBV28, the J gene TRBJ1-2, with TRBD1 identical over 8 bases. With 5 bases clipped from V and 4 bases from J, the junction kept 6 bases outside the gene matches. Germline-derived CDR1 and CDR2 are MDHEN and SYDVKM. This CDR3 is built from 14 residues. This CDR3 is CASSLRTGSYGYTF. The CDR3 DNA reads as TGTGCCAGCAGTCTCCGGACAGGGTCCTATGGCTACACCTTC.

The genes are TRBV19 and TRBJ2-3, with 12 nucleotides matching TRBD2. The V and J ends lost 9 bases and 1 base, in that order; junction bases with no gene match: 8. The germline V gene has CDR1 LNHDA and CDR2 SQIVND (reference sequence). The CDR3 runs 16 residues. The CDR3 DNA reads as TGTGCCAGCGGACTAGCGGGAAAAGGGGGCACAGATACGCAGTATTTT. Encoded protein: CASGLAGKGGTDTQYF.

The genes are TRBV28 and TRBJ2-6; 7 nucleotides agree with TRBD1. V was clipped by 6 bases and J by 0 bases; unmatched bases: 17. The CDR3 runs 20 residues. The V gene's germline CDR1 is MDHEN and CDR2 SYDVKM. This chain's CDR3 is CASSDPSSGQFISGANVLTF. The CDR3 nucleotides read TGTGCCAGCAGCGACCCATCCTCGGGACAGTTCATCTCTGGGGCCAACGTCCTGACTTTC.

The V call is TRBV28, the J call TRBJ1-5; 7 bases match TRBD1. The germline gives CDR1 MDHEN, CDR2 SYDVKM. V shed 3 bases and J 3 bases; nucleotides not matched to a gene: 5. This CDR3 spans 15 amino acids. As DNA, the CDR3 is TGTGCCAGCAGTTTGAACAGGGGATTCAATCAGCCCCAGCATTTT. Protein: CASSLNRGFNQPQHF.

The sample holds a few counts of this clone. The V and J genes are TRBV7-3 and TRBJ1-2; 7 bases line up with TRBD1. Germline-derived CDR1 and CDR2 are SGHTA and FQGTGA. CDR3 length: 14 amino acids. Trimming removed 2 bases from V and 5 bases from J; junction bases left unmatched: 5. The chain's CDR3 is CASSLEVTGYGYTF. The CDR3 coding sequence is TGTGCCAGCAGCTTAGAGGTGACAGGGTATGGCTACACCTTC.

V is TRBV15 and J is TRBJ1-4; the D is unclear. This CDR3 is built from 13 residues. The germline gives CDR1 LNHNV, CDR2 YYDKDF (reference sequence). Trimming took off 1 base at V and 6 bases at J, with 6 bases between the two ends. The DNA for the CDR3 is TGTGCCACCAGCAGAGGCGATCATGAAAAACTGTTTTTT. This codes for CATSRGDHEKLFF.

With regard to this clone: Compared with germline, one end of the junction differs, possibly owing to a read error. The CDR3 loop is CSVEQASSHEQYF. The CDR3 coding sequence is TGCAGCGTTGAACAGGCATCCTCCCACGAGCAGTACTTC. The J gene is TRBJ2-7, the V gene TRBV29-1; D unclear. Germline V lookup: CDR1 SQVTM, CDR2 ANQGSEA. This CDR3 region has 13 residues.

This clone was picked up a small number of times. The chain uses TRBV9 and TRBJ1-4; D ambiguous. Deletions cut 0 bases from V and 4 bases from J, with 7 bases between. This CDR3 is built from 14 residues. Germline CDR1 SGDLS, CDR2 YYNGEE. This chain's CDR3 is CASSVGGINEKLFF. CDR3 in DNA: TGTGCCAGCAGCGTAGGAGGTATTAATGAAAAACTGTTTTTT.

The chain links TRBV5-1 to TRBJ2-7, with D possibly matching TRBD1 (6 bases). The CDR3 loop spans 14 amino acids. Germline V gene lookup returns CDR1 SGHRS and CDR2 YFSETQ. The V end was cut by 4 bases, the J end by 4 bases, with 15 bases between. The chain's CDR3 is CASSGQGTEYEQYF. The CDR3 DNA reads TGCGCCAGCAGCGGCCAGGGGACCGAATACGAGCAGTACTTC. Filled out from reference TRBV5-1 and TRBJ2-7, the complete variable domain reads KAGVTQTPRYLIKTRGQQVTLSCSPISGHRSVSWYQQTPGQGLQFLFEYFSETQRNKGNFPGRFSGRQFSNSRSEMNVSTLELGDSALYLCASSGQGTEYEQYFGPGTRLTVT.

This clone came up a few times. The gene calls are TRBV9 and TRBJ1-3; D is unresolved. This CDR3 contains 17 residues. Germline V CDR1 and CDR2: SGDLS, YYNGEE. The germline V and J ends were trimmed by 0 bases and 4 bases, with 17 bases remaining between them. CDR3 sequence (DNA): TGTGCCAGCAGCGTAGGAAGCGGACGGAGCATAGGAAACACCATATATTTT. Residues: CASSVGSGRSIGNTIYF.

V and J are TRBV11-2 and TRBJ2-3; D might be TRBD1 (6 bases). Deletions cut 3 bases from V and 6 bases from J, with 13 bases between. The CDR3 has 14 amino acids. Germline lookup yields CDR1 SGHAT and CDR2 FQNNGV. CDR3 residues: CASSFRSRGDTQYF. The CDR3 DNA follows: TGTGCCAGCAGCTTCCGAAGTAGGGGGGATACGCAGTATTTT.